The 14 T cell receptor beta chains in this list originate from one sample, sequenced in a study of OX40 agonist ivuxolimab in advanced cancers. The data were produced by immunoSEQ multiplex PCR, yet TCRdb's version contains in-frame clones alone and is incomplete. This repertoire shows 55,000 to 75,000 clones, around 85% found once; its top ten account for 3.5% to 4.5%. This specimen consisted of CD4+ or CD8+ T cells sorted from blood, obtained in a trial of the OX40 agonist ivuxolimab. These receptors were obtained from an adult with an advanced solid tumor such as melanoma, head and neck, liver or kidney cancer.

V and J are TRBV14 and TRBJ2-5; 9 bases fit TRBD2. V gave up 0 bases and J gave up 4 bases; unmatched junction bases: 6. CDR1 is SGHDN, CDR2 FVKESK, per germline. The CDR3 runs 16 residues. CDR3 region: CASSQEGGRALETQYF. Written as DNA, the CDR3 is TGTGCCAGCAGCCAAGAAGGCGGGAGGGCCCTAGAGACCCAGTACTTC.

CDR3 loop: CASTAGWTGELFF. As DNA, the CDR3 is TGTGCCAGCACCGCGGGGTGGACCGGGGAGCTGTTTTTT. The chain carries TRBV28 and TRBJ2-2; tentative D call: TRBD2 (6 bases). This CDR3 spans 13 amino acids. CDR1 and CDR2 from the germline V gene are MDHEN and SYDVKM. Trimming removed 7 bases at V and 5 bases at J, with 11 bases between.

CDR3 DNA: TGTGCCAGCAGCCCGACTGGACTAAGCACAGATACGCAGTATTTT. This sequence encodes CASSPTGLSTDTQYF. This rearrangement joins TRBV7-3 to TRBJ2-3; weak D call: TRBD2 (6 bases). This CDR3 has 15 amino acids. The germline gives CDR1 SGHTA, CDR2 FQGTGA. V was trimmed by 5 bases and J by 0 bases, leaving 12 bases between them. The whole variable domain, remainder taken from reference TRBV7-3 and TRBJ2-3, is GAGVSQTPSNKVTEKGKYVELRCDPISGHTALYWYRQSLGQGPEFLIYFQGTGAADDSGLPNDRFFAVRPEGSVSTLKIQRTERGDSAVYLCASSPTGLSTDTQYFGPGTRLTVL.

This chain connects TRBV6-1 to TRBJ2-7; no firm D call. Germline V gives CDR1 MNHNS, CDR2 SASEGT. The CDR3 spans 15 residues. Trimming took off 7 bases at V and 4 bases at J, with 20 bases between the two ends. The CDR3, as DNA: TGTGCCAGCAATAAGGACCTCTCTCCATCATACGAGCAGTACTTC. Translating it yields CASNKDLSPSYEQYF.

The chain recombines TRBV6-6 with TRBJ2-7, with a weak D call TRBD2 (7 bases). V was cut by 0 bases and J by 3 bases, with 12 bases left in between. The CDR3 totals 15 residues. The germline gives CDR1 MNHNY, CDR2 SVGAGI (reference sequence). CDR3 protein: CASSYSAGASYEQYF. CDR3 sequence (DNA): TGTGCCAGCAGTTACTCCGCGGGGGCTAGCTACGAGCAGTACTTC.

This clone was observed once. The gene calls are TRBV7-9 and TRBJ2-1, with 7 bases identical to TRBD2. The V segment lost 0 bases and the J segment 3 bases; nucleotides outside the gene matches: 14. This CDR3 contains 19 residues. Germline assignment: CDR1 SEHNR and CDR2 FQNEAQ (reference sequence). This chain's CDR3 is CASSLAGGVGGRGYNEQFF. CDR3 sequence (DNA): TGTGCCAGCAGCTTAGCGGGCGGGGTTGGCGGGAGAGGCTACAATGAGCAGTTCTTC.

This sequence joins TRBV28 and TRBJ1-1; no definite D call. The germline CDR1 and CDR2 sequences are MDHEN and SYDVKM. Trimming took off 3 bases at V and 1 base at J, with 9 bases between the two ends. The CDR3 spans 14 residues. The CDR3 sequence: CASSLGRANTEAFF. CDR3 DNA sequence: TGTGCCAGCAGTTTGGGGAGGGCGAACACTGAAGCTTTCTTT.

V and J are TRBV5-6 and TRBJ1-5; D perhaps matches TRBD1 (5 bases). Deletions cut 1 base from V and 7 bases from J, with 15 bases between. CDR3 length: 15 residues. Looked up from germline, CDR1 is SGHDT and CDR2 is YYEEEE. The CDR3 region has the DNA TGTGCCAGCAGCTTGAAGCCAGGGCCCGGACAGCCCCAGCATTTT. As protein: CASSLKPGPGQPQHF.

In its sample, this clone was seen a few times. This chain uses TRBV6-1 with TRBJ1-3, with unresolved D. The CDR3 loop spans 18 amino acids. Trimming took 0 bases from V and 7 from J, leaving 22 bases between them. Germline V lookup: CDR1 MNHNS, CDR2 SASEGT. CDR3 in DNA: TGTGCCAGCAGTGAAGCGCGGAGCTTCGGCCTCCGCCGGAACACCATATATTTT. Translation: CASSEARSFGLRRNTIYF.

The chain links TRBV28 to TRBJ2-3, with D unclear. Trimming removed 6 bases from V and 0 bases from J, with 22 bases in between. Germline CDR1 and CDR2: MDHEN and SYDVKM. CDR3 length: 18 residues. The CDR3: CASSLETFLSTSTDTQYF. DNA for the CDR3: TGTGCCAGCAGCCTAGAGACGTTCCTCTCAACTAGCACAGATACGCAGTATTTT. The whole variable domain, filled in from reference TRBV28 and TRBJ2-3, reads DVKVTQSSRYLVKRTGEKVFLECVQDMDHENMFWYRQDPGLGLRLIYFSYDVKMKEKGDIPEGYSVSREKKERFSLILESASTNQTSMYLCASSLETFLSTSTDTQYFGPGTRLTVL.

This clone was seen more than once but under ten times. The gene calls are TRBV5-1 and TRBJ1-1, with 9 bases fitting TRBD1. V shed 4 bases and J 0 bases; nucleotides not matched to a gene: 4. CDR1 is SGHRS, CDR2 YFSETQ, per germline. The CDR3 loop spans 15 amino acids. The DNA of the CDR3 is TGCGCCAGCAGCCTAGGGACAGGGATGAACACTGAAGCTTTCTTT. Protein sequence: CASSLGTGMNTEAFF.

For the CDR3, the DNA is TGTGCCAGCAGCTCCCCCGTGACTAGCGGGAGAGCGGATACGCAGTATTTT. This sequence encodes CASSSPVTSGRADTQYF. The rearrangement uses TRBV9 and TRBJ2-3; 12 nucleotides line up with TRBD2. In germline, CDR1 is SGDLS, CDR2 YYNGEE. CDR3 length: 17 amino acids. Trimming took 4 bases from V and 6 from J; bases not matched to a gene: 12. Full variable domain (missing parts from reference TRBV9 and TRBJ2-3): DSGVTQTPKHLITATGQRVTLRCSPRSGDLSVYWYQQSLDQGLQFLIQYYNGEERAKGNILERFSAQQFPDLHSELNLSSLELGDSALYFCASSSPVTSGRADTQYFGPGTRLTVL.

The rearrangement uses TRBV5-1 and TRBJ2-1; 9 nucleotides line up with TRBD2. CDR3 size: 17 residues. CDR1 and CDR2 from the germline V gene are SGHRS and YFSETQ. V lost 2 bases and J lost 0; bases outside the gene matches: 6. The CDR3 here is CASSFFASGVSYNEQFF. For the CDR3, the DNA is TGCGCCAGCAGCTTTTTCGCTAGCGGGGTCTCCTACAATGAGCAGTTCTTC.

Only a few counts were recorded for this clone. This chain links TRBV7-6 with TRBJ2-1; 14 nucleotides align to TRBD2. The CDR3 loop spans 15 amino acids. Germline assignment: CDR1 SGHVS and CDR2 FNYEAQ. Trimming cost V 1 base and J 7 bases; bases outside gene matches: 0. CDR3 protein: CASSLGLAGGNEQFF. In DNA, the CDR3 is TGTGCCAGCAGCTTAGGACTAGCGGGAGGGAATGAGCAGTTCTTC.